A single sample is the source of the 28 T cell receptor beta chains below, sequenced in a study of T cell responses to AZD1222 COVID-19 vaccine. Only in-frame clones appear in the TCRdb table, and some are missing; sequencing was by immunoSEQ multiplex PCR. This sample carries around 150,000 clones, roughly 92% of them seen once, and the ten largest clones take around 3.3%. This specimen consisted of peripheral blood, obtained 28 days after the second AZD1222 dose. These receptors were taken from an adult who received the AZD1222 COVID-19 vaccine.

The chain joins TRBV25-1 to TRBJ2-3; D may be TRBD2 (6 bases). Trimming cost V 5 bases and J 4 bases, with 13 bases left between them. The CDR3 length is 14 residues. Looked up from germline, CDR1 is MGHDK and CDR2 is SYGVNS. The CDR3 region has the DNA TGTGCCAGCAGTTCCCCAGGAGGGCCAGATACGCAGTATTTT. It specifies CASSSPGGPDTQYF.

J is TRBJ2-2 and V is TRBV10-3; D not resolved. V lost 3 bases, J lost 7 bases, and 9 bases lay in between. CDR1 is ENHRY and CDR2 is SYGVKD in the germline V gene. The CDR3 has 13 amino acids. CDR3 bases: TGTGCCATCAGTGAATCGTCCATCGGGGAGCTGTTTTTT. Amino acid sequence: CAISESSIGELFF.

The gene calls are TRBV11-3 and TRBJ1-2, with TRBD1 as a possible D gene (5 bases). Per germline, CDR1 SGHNT and CDR2 YENEEA. V gave up 1 base and J gave up 8 bases, with 14 bases separating them. This CDR3 spans 14 amino acids. CDR3 in DNA: TGTGCCAGCAGCTTAGGAGGGACGTCGGGAGGCTACACCTTC. Its translation is CASSLGGTSGGYTF. The variable domain in full, completed from reference TRBV11-3 and TRBJ1-2, reads EAGVVQSPRYKIIEKKQPVAFWCNPISGHNTLYWYLQNLGQGPELLIRYENEEAVDDSQLPKDRFSAERLKGVDSTLKIQPAELGDSAVYLCASSLGGTSGGYTFGSGTRLTVV.

V usage is TRBV6-1 and J usage is TRBJ1-1, with D unclear. Trimming removed 4 bases at V and 0 bases at J, with 15 bases between. The CDR3 runs 16 residues. Germline CDR1 and CDR2: MNHNS and SASEGT. The CDR3: CASSGRPGEMNTEAFF. The CDR3 nucleotides are TGTGCCAGCAGTGGTCGTCCGGGAGAGATGAACACTGAAGCTTTCTTT.

V usage is TRBV10-3 and J usage is TRBJ1-2; the match to TRBD1 covers 7 bases. CDR1 is ENHRY, CDR2 SYGVKD, per germline. V shed 2 bases and J 0 bases; nucleotides not matched to a gene: 9. This CDR3 is 17 amino acids long. The CDR3 bases are TGTGCCATCAGTGAGCGGAGGGGGCGGAAAGCTAACTATGGCTACACCTTC. Its translation is CAISERRGRKANYGYTF.

The sample holds one count of this clone. The chain links TRBV19 to TRBJ1-2; D is ambiguous. V was cut by 5 bases and J by 7 bases, with 14 bases left in between. Looked up from germline, CDR1 is LNHDA and CDR2 is SQIVND (reference sequence). The length of the CDR3 is 13 residues. The CDR3 protein is CASSSGVDFGYTF. The CDR3 nucleotides read TGTGCCAGTAGTTCCGGAGTGGACTTTGGCTACACCTTC.

About this clone: Different DNA sequences within this sample yield the same CDR3. The chain has TRBV9 and TRBJ1-3; D ambiguous. The CDR3 is made up of 15 amino acids. CDR1 is SGDLS and CDR2 is YYNGEE in the germline V gene. The ends were cut back, 0 bases at V and 0 bases at J, with 7 bases in the middle. CDR3 sequence: CASSVDGSSGNTIYF. CDR3 nucleotide sequence: TGTGCCAGCAGCGTAGACGGGTCCTCTGGAAACACCATATATTTT.

The chain combines TRBV18 with TRBJ2-1, with 15 bases that match TRBD2. This CDR3 region has 14 residues. Losses at the gene ends were 3 bases for V and 9 bases for J; bases not matched to a gene: 0. CDR1 is KGHSH and CDR2 is LQKENI in the germline V gene. The CDR3 nucleotides read TGTGCCAGCTCACCGGGACTAGCGGGGGGTGAGCAGTTCTTC. This encodes CASSPGLAGGEQFF.

This clone was picked up one time. The chain carries TRBV28 and TRBJ2-7; a possible D gene is TRBD2 (5 bases). Germline-derived CDR1 and CDR2 are MDHEN and SYDVKM. V lost 3 bases to trimming and J lost 3 bases, with 21 bases between them. This CDR3 spans 17 amino acids. In DNA, the CDR3 is TGTGCCAGCAGTTTCTCCAGGACTCAAAAAGAGAACTACGAGCAGTACTTC. Amino acids: CASSFSRTQKENYEQYF.

The rearrangement joins TRBV4-1 to TRBJ1-3; D perhaps matches TRBD1 (5 bases). Trimming took 0 bases from V and 0 from J, leaving 9 bases between them. Per germline, CDR1 MGHRA and CDR2 YSYEKL. This CDR3 spans 16 amino acids. In nucleotides, the CDR3 is TGCGCCAGCAGCCAAGATCGGGGGGTCTCTGGAAACACCATATATTTT. Protein product: CASSQDRGVSGNTIYF.

V and J are TRBV7-9 and TRBJ1-4; a weak D match, TRBD1 (6 bases). Germline CDR1 SEHNR, CDR2 FQNEAQ (reference sequence). Trimming stripped 4 bases from V and 5 bases from J, with 11 bases between. This CDR3 region has 14 residues. The chain's CDR3 is CASSSNTGNEKLFF. CDR3 bases: TGTGCCAGCAGCTCAAATACAGGGAATGAAAAACTGTTTTTT.

This sequence joins TRBV9 and TRBJ2-2, with 9 positions matching TRBD1. Unmatched junction bases numbered 3, after V lost 2 bases and J lost 7 bases. Germline loops: CDR1 SGDLS, CDR2 YYNGEE. The CDR3 extends over 14 amino acids. The DNA of the CDR3 is TGTGCCAGCAGCGTGAGGACAGGGGTCGGGGAGCTGTTTTTT. Translating gives CASSVRTGVGELFF.

In its sample, this clone was seen once. Other DNA sequences in the sample encode the same CDR3. The chain couples TRBV24-1 to TRBJ1-1; D unclear. In germline, CDR1 is KGHDR, CDR2 SFDVKD. The CDR3 is made up of 12 amino acids. Trimming stripped 7 bases from V and 1 base from J, with 6 bases between. CDR3 DNA sequence: TGTGCCACCAGCTTGGGGAACACTGAAGCTTTCTTT. Translated: CATSLGNTEAFF.

This clone showed up just a few times. The chain joins TRBV11-3 to TRBJ2-3; no clear D. The CDR3 consists of 14 residues. CDR1 is SGHNT, CDR2 YENEEA, per germline. Between the trimmed V and J ends, which lost 5 bases and 0 bases, there was a span of 9 bases. Here the CDR3 DNA reads TGTGCCAGCAGCCCAGGTCCCAGCACAGATACGCAGTATTTT. Its protein is CASSPGPSTDTQYF.

The chain couples TRBV6-5 to TRBJ2-7; the D gene is possibly TRBD2 (5 bases). V was trimmed by 7 bases and J by 5 bases, leaving 15 bases between them. This CDR3 has 13 residues. CDR1 is MNHEY and CDR2 is SVGAGI in the germline V gene. CDR3 DNA sequence: TGTGCCAGCACCGGAGGACTGGTCGACGAGCAGTACTTC. Translating it yields CASTGGLVDEQYF.

V is TRBV5-4 and J is TRBJ2-7; possibly TRBD1 or TRBD2 for D (5 bases each). The germline CDR1 and CDR2 sequences are SGHNT and YYREEE (reference sequence). This CDR3 has 16 residues. V was pared by 0 bases and J by 5 bases, with 18 bases between. CDR3 sequence reads: CASSLAYTGGPHEQYF. The CDR3 nucleotides are TGTGCCAGCAGCTTGGCCTACACTGGGGGTCCCCACGAGCAGTACTTC.

V gene TRBV2 combines with J gene TRBJ1-2; 8 nucleotides match TRBD1. Germline CDR1 SNHLY, CDR2 FYNNEI. J lost 6 bases, V lost 3 bases, and 3 bases had no gene match. This CDR3 has 13 amino acids. The CDR3 sequence is CASSDQGANGYTF. CDR3 DNA sequence: TGTGCCAGCAGTGATCAGGGGGCTAATGGCTACACCTTC.

The gene calls are TRBV28 and TRBJ1-2; D not certain. Germline CDR1 is MDHEN and CDR2 is SYDVKM. V was pared by 2 bases and J by 1 base, with 5 bases between. The CDR3 covers 13 residues. CDR3 DNA: TGTGCCAGCAGTTTAGACCTTAACTATGGCTACACCTTC. It codes for CASSLDLNYGYTF.

CDR3 sequence (DNA): TGTGCCAGCAGCACCGGACTAGCCGGGAAAAATGAGCAGTTCTTC. It yields the protein CASSTGLAGKNEQFF. The chain recombines TRBV7-2 with TRBJ2-1, with TRBD2 matching over 8 bases. V dropped 5 bases and J dropped 7; count of bases not matched to a gene: 10. The length of the CDR3 is 15 residues. The germline gives CDR1 SGHTA, CDR2 FQGNSA.

This chain connects TRBV7-2 to TRBJ2-5; tentatively, D is TRBD2 (5 bases). V dropped 1 base and J dropped 7 bases, with 7 bases sitting between them. The V gene's germline CDR1 is SGHTA and CDR2 FQGNSA. This CDR3 has 12 amino acids. The CDR3 spells CASSLGAGTQYF. The CDR3 coding sequence is TGTGCCAGCAGCTTAGGGGCGGGGACCCAGTACTTC.

The chain joins TRBV2 to TRBJ1-2; D is unclear. This CDR3 has 13 residues. Germline V gives CDR1 SNHLY, CDR2 FYNNEI. The V end lost 8 bases, the J end lost 0 bases, and 10 bases lay between the germline ends. The CDR3 reads CASSSSANYGYTF. The CDR3 coding sequence is TGTGCCAGCTCGTCCTCTGCTAACTATGGCTACACCTTC.

The chain carries TRBV7-2 and TRBJ1-2; D possibly corresponds to TRBD1 (6 bases). This CDR3 contains 15 residues. From germline, CDR1 is SGHTA and CDR2 FQGNSA. Trimming removed 1 base at V and 1 base at J, with 10 bases between. CDR3 coding DNA: TGTGCCAGCAGCTTAGGCAGGGGAGGTAACTATGGCTACACCTTC. Encoded protein: CASSLGRGGNYGYTF.

This chain joins TRBV19 and TRBJ1-1; possibly TRBD1 for D (6 bases). This CDR3 contains 13 residues. Trimming took 3 bases from V and 5 from J, leaving 10 bases between them. Germline lookup yields CDR1 LNHDA and CDR2 SQIVND (reference sequence). The CDR3 region is CASSIGGHTEAFF. As DNA, the CDR3 is TGTGCCAGTAGTATTGGGGGGCATACTGAAGCTTTCTTT.

This clone occurred a few times. This chain uses TRBV4-3 with TRBJ2-3, with unresolved D. V was clipped by 0 bases and J by 9 bases, with 13 bases between them. Germline lookup yields CDR1 LGHNA and CDR2 YSLEER. The CDR3 spans 14 residues. The CDR3 spells CASSQDRRMGTQYF. CDR3 in DNA: TGCGCCAGCAGCCAAGATAGAAGGATGGGGACGCAGTATTTT.

The rearrangement links TRBV6-5 to TRBJ1-1; the match to TRBD1 covers 7 bases. Germline assignment: CDR1 MNHEY and CDR2 SVGAGI. The CDR3 covers 14 residues. The V and J ends lost 7 bases and 5 bases, in that order; junction bases with no gene match: 10. The CDR3, as DNA: TGTGCCAGCATCCTTACAGGGGTCAGGACTGAAGCTTTCTTT. This gives the protein CASILTGVRTEAFF.

CDR3 sequence reads: CASSQVLTGLNEKLFF. The CDR3 DNA reads TGTGCCAGCAGCCAAGTGTTGACAGGGCTTAATGAAAAACTGTTTTTT. The chain joins TRBV4-2 to TRBJ1-4; 7 nucleotides agree with TRBD1. Germline V CDR1 and CDR2: LGHNA, YNFKEQ. The CDR3 consists of 16 residues. V trimming: 1 base; J trimming: 4 bases; junction bases outside the gene matches: 6.

This clone was counted once. V is TRBV11-2 and J is TRBJ2-5, with TRBD2 matching 7 bases. Germline V gene sequence: CDR1 SGHAT, CDR2 FQNNGV. Trimming at V came to 4 bases and at J to 13 bases, leaving 9 bases not matched to a gene. The CDR3 totals 12 residues. The CDR3 DNA reads as TGTGCCAGCAGCTCCCCGGGACTACCCGGGTACTTC. It encodes CASSSPGLPGYF.

The chain joins TRBV6-5 to TRBJ1-4; TRBD1 might be the D (5 bases). The V end lost 8 bases, the J end lost 5 bases, and 18 bases lay between the germline ends. The germline CDR1 and CDR2 sequences are MNHEY and SVGAGI. This CDR3 comprises 15 residues. The CDR3 spells CASATTGGSNEKLFF. The CDR3 DNA reads as TGTGCCAGCGCCACCACCGGGGGATCCAATGAAAAACTGTTTTTT.